Sequencing of this T cell receptor (beta chain) was carried out in a study of T cell changes during pregnancy in multiple sclerosis. Trimming took 4 bases from V and 2 from J, leaving 12 bases between them. This CDR3 comprises 14 residues. Per germline, CDR1 SGHNT and CDR2 YYREEE (reference sequence). TCRdb keeps only in-frame clones here, not all; method: immunoSEQ multiplex PCR. Found here are 90,000 to 130,000 clones, roughly nine tenths of them singletons; the top ten hold 1.5% to 1.9%. The chain joins TRBV5-4 to TRBJ2-5; possible D gene TRBD2, 5 bases. Sample: peripheral blood, taken in the third trimester of pregnancy. This sequence was found in a female donor with multiple sclerosis, enrolled in a pregnancy study. The CDR3 region has the DNA TGTGCCAGCAGCCATGGCGGGCCACAAGAGACCCAGTACTTC. The encoded protein is CASSHGGPQETQYF.